This T cell receptor beta chain derives from a study of cytomegalovirus exposure and HLA in healthy donors. Use of 60 Vbeta and 13 Jbeta primers characterized the PCR. Some clones are missing from TCRdb's copy, which holds only in-frame ones; the method was immunoSEQ multiplex PCR. This sample has fewer than 200,000 clones, with about four fifths found just once. The sequence came from a man younger than 40 in good health and CMV-seronegative. The sequenced sample was PBMCs.

The CDR3 reads CASSQTTPTGGIGGYTF. Written as DNA, the CDR3 is TGCGCCAGCAGCCAAACCACCCCCACAGGGGGGATTGGGGGCTACACCTTC. The V gene is TRBV4-1, the J gene TRBJ1-2, with TRBD1 matching 8 bases. The CDR3 length is 17 residues. The germline gives CDR1 MGHRA, CDR2 YSYEKL. After removal of 2 bases from V and 8 bases from J, the junction contained 16 bases not matched to a gene.